This T cell receptor (beta chain) was recorded in a study of blood T cell repertoires in COVID-19. V dropped 3 bases and J dropped 10; count of bases not matched to a gene: 6. This CDR3 comprises 14 residues. Germline V gives CDR1 SNHLY, CDR2 FYNNEI. Profiling relied on immunoSEQ multiplex PCR, and the TCRdb table lists in-frame clones only, not all of them. The sample consists of under 200,000 clones, 79% of them appearing once. The origin of this receptor is a middle-aged woman with COVID-19, enrolled during active disease. The sample comprised peripheral blood. The chain has TRBV2 and TRBJ2-1; 10 nucleotides agree with TRBD2. CDR3 amino acids: CASSDSGGLWEQFF. Written as DNA, the CDR3 is TGTGCCAGCAGTGATAGCGGGGGGCTTTGGGAGCAGTTCTTC.